This TCR beta chain was sequenced during a study of CD8+CD57+ T cells in acquired aplastic anemia. Study information: The sorted CD4+ and CD8+ cells yielded an average approximately 3.2 ug of DNA. Study results and limitations: Levels of CD8+ Simpson's diversity were not significantly distinct in patients versus controls. About 30 CD8+ CDR3 sequences occurred in both the patients and the controls.

V dropped 5 bases and J dropped 2 bases, with 13 bases sitting between them. There are 15 residues in the CDR3. Germline V gene lookup returns CDR1 LNHNV and CDR2 YYDKDF (reference sequence). Concerning this clonotype: What it recognizes is unknown.

Genomic DNA served as template for TCR beta VDJ and CDR3 profiling. TCRdb itself ran the reads through MiXCR, one entry per CDR3 protein. Altogether around 200,000 distinct CDR3 sequences are present, approximately 60% being singletons, with the ten largest covering less than 30%. The TCR comes from a human donor in good health. This sequence joins TRBV15 and TRBJ1-5; D call uncertain. The sequencing sample was made of sorted CD4+, CD8+, or CD8+CD57+ T cells (not recorded which) from PBMCs. CDR3 residues: CATSLLSPGNQPQHF. The CDR3, as DNA: TGTGCCACCAGCCTTTTAAGTCCGGGCAATCAGCCCCAGCATTTT.